The next 11 T cell receptor beta chains were all read from a single sample in a study of blood T cells in healthy people across ages. Next came a second PCR, run for about 6 to 12 cycles, which used a sample-barcoded 5' primer along with a J-beta primer mix. TCRdb itself ran the 5' RACE reads through MiXCR, one entry per CDR3 protein. Seen here are approximately 1,000,000 distinct CDR3 sequences, roughly two fifths observed once, and the top ten hold approximately 14%. Sequencing was performed on blood. The origin of the receptors is a man aged 18 to 30 in good health.

This clonotype was detected only a few times. This chain joins TRBV27 and TRBJ2-5; either TRBD1 or TRBD2 may supply D (7 bases each). Germline V gives CDR1 MNHEY, CDR2 SMNVEV (reference sequence). V was trimmed by 4 bases and J by 2 bases, leaving 26 bases between them. The CDR3 is 19 amino acids. CDR3 bases: TGTGCCAGCAGTTCGACCGGACAGGCTCGGACTAGATATCAAGAGACCCAGTACTTC. Protein: CASSSTGQARTRYQETQYF.

V and J are TRBV2 and TRBJ2-1, with D possibly being TRBD1 or TRBD2 (5 bases each). V gave up 3 bases and J gave up 3 bases, with 15 bases separating them. In germline, CDR1 is SNHLY, CDR2 FYNNEI. The CDR3 length is 16 residues. Here the CDR3 DNA reads TGTGCCAGCAGTGATGGACCCTCTGGGGGCTACAATGAGCAGTTCTTC. This translates into CASSDGPSGGYNEQFF. The variable domain in full, with the rest retrieved from reference TRBV2 and TRBJ2-1, is EPEVTQTPSHQVTQMGQEVILRCVPISNHLYFYWYRQILGQKVEFLVSFYNNEISEKSEIFDDQFSVERPDGSNFTLKIRSTKLEDSAMYFCASSDGPSGGYNEQFFGPGTRLTVL.

This sequence joins TRBV3-1 and TRBJ2-4, with 9 bases identical to TRBD2. The CDR3 has 16 amino acids. Unmatched junction bases numbered 11, after V lost 11 bases and J lost 0 bases. Germline CDR1 reads LGHDT; CDR2 reads YNNKEL (reference sequence). The CDR3 loop is CASGAGGQGAKNIQYF. The CDR3 DNA is TGTGCCTCTGGGGCGGGGGGGCAAGGAGCCAAAAACATTCAGTACTTC.

The chain uses TRBV5-6 and TRBJ1-5; the D is unclear. CDR3 length: 14 residues. Trimming left V 5 bases short and J 0 bases short, with 9 bases between. CDR1 is SGHDT, CDR2 YYEEEE, per germline. CDR3 sequence: CASRSTGSNQPQHF. The CDR3 nucleotides read TGTGCCAGCAGGTCGACGGGTAGCAATCAGCCCCAGCATTTT.

The chain combines TRBV20-1 with TRBJ2-1, with 9 bases aligning to TRBD1. CDR1 DFQATT and CDR2 SNEGSKA come from the germline V gene (reference sequence). The CDR3 contains 15 residues. The trim removed 4 bases at V and 7 bases at J, leaving 11 bases unmatched. CDR3 protein: CSATGRDRVKNEQFF. The CDR3 region has the DNA TGCAGTGCTACGGGCCGGGACAGGGTAAAAAATGAGCAGTTCTTC.

The table lists this clonotype with a few counts. The chain joins TRBV29-1 to TRBJ1-1; D unresolved. V lost 4 bases and J 0 bases, leaving 9 bases between the germline ends. Per the germline V gene, CDR1 is SQVTM and CDR2 is ANQGSEA. There are 13 residues in the CDR3. Here the CDR3 reads CSVGALMNTEAFF. Written as DNA, the CDR3 is TGCAGCGTTGGTGCGCTTATGAACACTGAAGCTTTCTTT.

The V and J genes are TRBV6-2 or TRBV6-3 and TRBJ2-3; maybe TRBD1 (6 bases). This CDR3 has 16 residues. The V gene's germline CDR1 is MNHEY and CDR2 SVGEGT. The V gene lost 4 bases and the J gene lost 1 base, with 15 bases spanning the gap. As DNA, the CDR3 is TGTGCCAGCAGTTCCTCCCTTCGGACAGGCACAGATACGCAGTATTTT. Encoded protein: CASSSSLRTGTDTQYF.

The V gene is TRBV27, the J gene TRBJ2-7; TRBD1 might be the D (5 bases). This CDR3 region has 14 residues. The V and J ends lost 0 bases and 2 bases respectively, with 8 bases between them. Germline values: CDR1 MNHEY, CDR2 SMNVEV (reference sequence). The CDR3 here is CASSLSSRAYEQYF. The CDR3 DNA follows: TGTGCCAGCAGTTTATCCTCCAGGGCCTACGAGCAGTACTTC.

The chain uses TRBV20-1 and TRBJ2-3; TRBD1 or TRBD2 may be the D gene (6 bases each). In germline, CDR1 is DFQATT, CDR2 SNEGSKA (reference sequence). The CDR3 has 16 residues. V gave up 6 bases and J gave up 6 bases, with 25 bases separating them. The CDR3 is CSATTGGGRQLDTQYF. The DNA for the CDR3 is TGCAGTGCGACCACTGGTGGGGGGCGGCAGTTGGATACGCAGTATTTT.

The J gene is TRBJ2-5, the V gene TRBV10-3, with TRBD2 identical over 9 bases. V lost 10 bases and J lost 2; bases outside the gene matches: 5. Germline V lookup: CDR1 ENHRY, CDR2 SYGVKD. The CDR3 runs to 13 residues. This CDR3 reads CASATSGQETQYF. The CDR3 DNA sequence: TGTGCCAGCGCGACTAGCGGACAAGAGACCCAGTACTTC.

This chain joins TRBV7-2 and TRBJ1-3, with unresolved D. CDR1 is SGHTA and CDR2 is FQGNSA in the germline V gene. The CDR3 has 14 amino acids. Trimming pared 2 bases from V and 5 bases from J, leaving 10 bases between. The CDR3 DNA reads as TGTGCCAGCAGCTTAATAGGACGGCGAAACACCATATATTTT. This sequence encodes CASSLIGRRNTIYF.